The entry that follows covers one TCR beta chain sequence. The data were obtained in a study of blood T cell repertoires in COVID-19. For the study at large: The cDNA or gDNA used as material had been derived from T cells, B-cell-depleted T cells, or PBMCs.

CDR3 length equals 15 residues. Germline V lookup: CDR1 SQVTM, CDR2 ANQGSEA. V was shortened by 3 bases and J by 0 bases, with 9 bases between the two germline ends. Generated by immunoSEQ multiplex PCR, the TCRdb table keeps only in-frame clones and is missing some. The table records approximately 200,000 clones, 80% to 90% of them present only once. The sample was peripheral blood. The gene calls are TRBV29-1 and TRBJ1-6; weak D call: TRBD1 (5 bases). The origin of this receptor is a man aged 25-40 years with acute or convalescent COVID-19. In nucleotides, the CDR3 is TGCAGCGTTGATGGGGGGGTCTCCTATAATTCACCCCTCCACTTT. It encodes CSVDGGVSYNSPLHF. The variable domain in full, completed from reference TRBV29-1 and TRBJ1-6, reads SAVISQKPSRDICQRGTSLTIQCQVDSQVTMMFWYRQQPGQSLTLIATANQGSEATYESGFVIDKFPISRPNLTFSTLTVSNMSPEDSSIYLCSVDGGVSYNSPLHFGNGTRLTVT.